This is a list of T cell receptor beta chains from one sample in a study of CD8 T cells in ankylosing spondylitis. One entry per CDR3 protein results from TCRdb running MiXCR on the 5' RACE reads. The sample yields about 540,000 distinct CDR3 sequences, approximately 11% seen once. Sample: blood, either unsorted or a sorted T cell fraction (not recorded which). The receptor source for this set is a male donor with ankylosing spondylitis. Each CDR3 is given with its conserved first and last residue. A D gene is named only where the DNA matches it firmly. The size of a clone is reported for some rows only, either as once, few or many, or as a class for expanded clones.

V: TRBV2
D: NA
size: NA
J: TRBJ1-4
CDR3: CASSESPGEKLFF
DNA: TGTGCCAGCAGTGAGTCACCAGGAGAAAAACTGTTTTTT

V: TRBV20-1
D: TRBD2
size: few
J: TRBJ2-1
CDR3: CSARPASGSNEQFF
DNA: TGCAGTGCCAGACCGGCTAGCGGGAGCAATGAGCAGTTCTTC

V: TRBV20-1
D: NA
size: NA
J: TRBJ1-1
CDR3: CSASRDGMNTEAFF
DNA: TGCAGTGCAAGCCGGGACGGCATGAACACTGAAGCTTTCTTT

V: TRBV7-9
D: NA
size: NA
J: TRBJ2-6
CDR3: CASSRGGVSGANVLTF
DNA: TGTGCCAGCTCCAGGGGTGGCGTCTCTGGGGCCAACGTCCTGACTTTC

V: TRBV12-3/TRBV12-4
D: NA
size: many
J: TRBJ2-1
CDR3: CASSPGGSDRQFF
DNA: TGTGCCAGCAGCCCCGGGGGGTCGGACAGACAGTTCTTC

V: TRBV12-5
D: NA
size: many
J: TRBJ2-6
CDR3: CASGLERGSGANVLTF
DNA: TGTGCTAGTGGTTTGGAAAGGGGTAGTGGGGCCAACGTCCTGACTTTC

V: TRBV5-1
D: TRBD1
size: few
J: TRBJ1-1
CDR3: CASSLAAWDRVRPMFNTEAFF
DNA: TGCGCCAGCAGCTTGGCGGCGTGGGACAGGGTACGACCAATGTTTAACACTGAAGCTTTCTTT

V: TRBV5-1
D: NA
size: many
J: TRBJ2-1
CDR3: CASSLDRVIGRESYNEQFF
DNA: TGCGCCAGCAGCTTGGATCGTGTAATTGGGCGGGAAAGCTACAATGAGCAGTTCTTC

V: TRBV12-3/TRBV12-4
D: NA
size: medium-sized
J: TRBJ2-2
CDR3: CASSLGQSHTGELFF
DNA: TGTGCCAGCAGTTTAGGCCAGTCACACACCGGGGAGCTGTTTTTT

V: TRBV28
D: NA
size: NA
J: TRBJ2-7
CDR3: CASSLAGNSYEQYF
DNA: TGTGCCAGCAGTTTAGCGGGAAACTCCTACGAGCAGTACTTC

V: TRBV20-1
D: NA
size: many
J: TRBJ2-1
CDR3: CSARFLQGPYNEQFF
DNA: TGCAGTGCTAGATTTTTACAGGGCCCGTACAATGAGCAGTTCTTC

V: TRBV20-1
D: NA
size: few
J: TRBJ2-1
CDR3: CSASPERHYNEQFF
DNA: TGCAGTGCTTCCCCCGAGCGGCACTACAATGAGCAGTTCTTC

V: TRBV10-2
D: NA
size: NA
J: TRBJ1-2
CDR3: CASSDFLPVGYTF
DNA: TGCGCCAGCAGTGATTTTTTGCCCGTGGGCTACACCTTC

V: TRBV6-1
D: NA
size: NA
J: TRBJ1-2
CDR3: CASTRGRGDYGYTF
DNA: TGTGCCAGCACTAGAGGGCGGGGAGACTATGGCTACACCTTC

V: TRBV5-6
D: NA
size: few
J: TRBJ1-1
CDR3: CASSFGQPNTEAFF
DNA: TGTGCCAGCAGTTTCGGACAGCCGAACACTGAAGCTTTCTTT

V: TRBV29-1
D: NA
size: NA
J: TRBJ2-7
CDR3: CSVEEAGTYEQYF
DNA: TGCAGCGTTGAGGAGGCAGGGACCTACGAGCAGTACTTC

V: TRBV24-1
D: TRBD1
size: NA
J: TRBJ2-3
CDR3: CATSDPPGQGRGTDTQYF
DNA: TGTGCCACCAGTGACCCTCCGGGACAGGGCCGTGGGACAGATACGCAGTATTTT